The 30 T cell receptor beta chains below all came from one sample that was sequenced in a study of blood T cell repertoires in COVID-19. Clones were sequenced by immunoSEQ multiplex PCR, and TCRdb holds only the in-frame ones, with some missing. The sample records 200,000 or so clones, 60% to 85% being singletons. Source material: peripheral blood. All receptors derive from a man aged 60 to 75 with active or convalescent COVID-19.

The chain combines TRBV10-3 with TRBJ2-3, with 10 positions matching TRBD2. From germline, CDR1 is ENHRY and CDR2 SYGVKD. Losses at the gene ends were 6 bases for V and 1 base for J; bases not matched to a gene: 7. The CDR3 has 16 amino acids. The CDR3 spells CAIRGLAANRTDTQYF. The CDR3 bases are TGTGCCATCAGAGGACTAGCGGCAAATCGCACAGATACGCAGTATTTT.

Only a few counts were recorded for this clone. The junction differs from germline at one of its ends, possibly a read error. V usage is TRBV7-2 and J usage is TRBJ2-2; tentative D call: TRBD2 (6 bases). This CDR3 is built from 15 residues. Germline values: CDR1 SGHTA, CDR2 FQGNSA. The CDR3 here is CASTLGTFNTGELFF. CDR3 nucleotide sequence: TGTGCCAGCACCTTAGGGACTTTCAACACCGGGGAGCTGTTTTTT.

This clone was found once. V usage is TRBV12-3 or TRBV12-4 and J usage is TRBJ2-5; D gene uncertain. Trimming shortened V by 3 bases and J by 4 bases, and 9 bases separated the two germline ends. The CDR3 has 13 residues. The CDR3 sequence is CASSLRQLETQYF. In nucleotides, the CDR3 is TGTGCCAGCAGTTTGAGGCAGTTAGAGACCCAGTACTTC.

The genes are TRBV7-2 and TRBJ1-5, with no clear D. Germline V lookup: CDR1 SGHTA, CDR2 FQGNSA. The CDR3 has 15 residues. V shed 2 bases and J shed 2 bases, with 10 bases lying between them. CDR3: CASSLSGQGNQPQHF. For the CDR3, the DNA is TGTGCCAGCAGCTTATCGGGTCAAGGCAATCAGCCCCAGCATTTT.

This sequence joins TRBV4-3 and TRBJ2-5; D might be TRBD1 (6 bases). Trimming stripped 0 bases from V and 4 bases from J, with 15 bases between. The CDR3 spans 16 residues. Germline CDR1 is LGHNA and CDR2 is YSLEER. The CDR3 loop is CASSQERARGLETQYF. The CDR3 DNA reads as TGCGCCAGCAGCCAAGAGAGGGCCAGGGGCCTAGAGACCCAGTACTTC.

The rearrangement joins TRBV5-1 to TRBJ2-3, with a tentative D call TRBD2 (6 bases). The V end was cut by 6 bases, the J end by 0 bases, with 14 bases between. CDR3 length: 15 residues. Germline CDR1 reads SGHRS; CDR2 reads YFSETQ. In DNA form, the CDR3 reads TGCGCCAGCACCGAACCGGGGACTAGCACAGATACGCAGTATTTT. As protein: CASTEPGTSTDTQYF.

The V gene is TRBV18, the J gene TRBJ2-1; D remains ambiguous. The CDR3 has 14 residues. Trimming removed 2 bases at V and 6 bases at J, with 11 bases between. Germline V CDR1 and CDR2: KGHSH, LQKENI. Written as DNA, the CDR3 is TGTGCCAGCTCACCAGGTCCCTCGGGCAATGAGCAGTTCTTC. This encodes CASSPGPSGNEQFF.

This clone has just a few counts. V usage is TRBV19 and J usage is TRBJ1-2; D not resolved. Per germline, CDR1 LNHDA and CDR2 SQIVND (reference sequence). The CDR3 runs 14 residues. V lost 7 bases and J 4 bases, leaving 16 bases between the germline ends. DNA for the CDR3: TGTGCCAGTACCTCCTCCGGGGAGGGCTATGGCTACACCTTC. Its protein is CASTSSGEGYGYTF.

V is TRBV4-2 and J is TRBJ2-7, with 14 bases that match TRBD2. Germline-derived CDR1 and CDR2 are LGHNA and YNFKEQ. This CDR3 spans 15 amino acids. J was trimmed by 3 bases and V by 6 bases; bases with no gene match: 4. This chain's CDR3 is CASRQGLAGVYEQYF. CDR3 coding DNA: TGTGCCAGCAGACAGGGACTAGCGGGAGTCTACGAGCAGTACTTC.

The chain combines TRBV4-1 with TRBJ1-4; TRBD1 matches at 8 bases. The CDR3 extends over 18 amino acids. With V trimmed by 0 bases and J by 8 bases, 14 bases remained unmatched. The germline gives CDR1 MGHRA, CDR2 YSYEKL. The CDR3 DNA follows: TGCGCCAGCAGCCAAGATTGGAAGGGCAACAGGGGGTCGGAAAAACTGTTTTTT. It specifies CASSQDWKGNRGSEKLFF.

The chain employs TRBV5-4 and TRBJ2-3; D is perhaps TRBD1 (6 bases). Germline CDR1 reads SGHNT; CDR2 reads YYREEE (reference sequence). This CDR3 contains 15 residues. The V gene lost 2 bases and the J gene lost 3 bases, with 13 bases spanning the gap. CDR3 residues: CASSFGTMKTDTQYF. In nucleotides, the CDR3 is TGTGCCAGCAGCTTTGGGACAATGAAGACAGATACGCAGTATTTT. The entire variable domain, with the rest obtained from reference TRBV5-4 and TRBJ2-3, is as follows: ETGVTQSPTHLIKTRGQQVTLRCSSQSGHNTVSWYQQALGQGPQFIFQYYREEENGRGNFPPRFSGLQFPNYSSELNVNALELDDSALYLCASSFGTMKTDTQYFGPGTRLTVL.

The chain recombines TRBV2 with TRBJ2-3, with TRBD2 matching 8 bases. V lost 6 bases and J lost 6; bases outside the gene matches: 17. The CDR3 has 17 amino acids. Germline V gene data show CDR1 as SNHLY and CDR2 as FYNNEI. The CDR3 here is CASSPPLGAGGSDTQYF. CDR3 DNA: TGTGCCAGCAGCCCTCCCTTAGGGGCGGGAGGTTCGGATACGCAGTATTTT.

J is TRBJ2-2 and V is TRBV14, with D tentatively TRBD2 (6 bases). The CDR3 loop spans 15 amino acids. Germline assignment: CDR1 SGHDN and CDR2 FVKESK. With 6 bases removed from V and 5 bases from J, the gap between germline ends came to 16 bases. The CDR3 DNA sequence: TGTGCCAGCAGTATCGGACTAAGGTCGACCGGGGAGCTGTTTTTT. The encoded protein is CASSIGLRSTGELFF.

The chain has TRBV6-5 and TRBJ2-5; TRBD2 aligns across 8 bases. Germline assignment: CDR1 MNHEY and CDR2 SVGAGI. V lost 5 bases, J lost 4 bases, and 3 bases stayed unmatched. This CDR3 comprises 13 residues. The CDR3 nucleotides are TGTGCCAGCAGTAGCGGGAGCTCAGAGACCCAGTACTTC. This codes for CASSSGSSETQYF.

The CDR3 spells CASRTSGGSSYNEQFF. The CDR3 DNA follows: TGCGCCAGCAGGACTAGCGGGGGTAGCTCCTACAATGAGCAGTTCTTC. The V gene is TRBV5-1, the J gene TRBJ2-1, with TRBD2 matching over 12 bases. The CDR3 runs 16 residues. CDR1 and CDR2 from the germline V gene are SGHRS and YFSETQ. With 5 bases clipped from V and 0 bases from J, the junction kept 3 bases outside the gene matches.

V is TRBV5-8 and J is TRBJ1-4; no definite D call. The CDR3 runs to 16 residues. In germline, CDR1 is SGHTS, CDR2 YDEGEE. The germline V and J ends were trimmed by 0 bases and 0 bases, with 9 bases remaining between them. CDR3 DNA: TGTGCCAGCAGCTTGGCCGGGGTTGCAACTAATGAAAAACTGTTTTTT. Protein: CASSLAGVATNEKLFF.

Here the CDR3 DNA reads TGTGCCAGCAGCTTGGCCCTGACAGGGATAGTGAACACTGAAGCTTTCTTT. It is translated as CASSLALTGIVNTEAFF. J is TRBJ1-1 and V is TRBV5-5, with TRBD1 matching over 7 bases. V lost 0 bases, J lost 0 bases, and 8 bases stayed unmatched. The germline V gene has CDR1 SGHKS and CDR2 YYEKEE (reference sequence). This CDR3 spans 17 amino acids.

V gene TRBV19 combines with J gene TRBJ2-7, with TRBD2 identical over 8 bases. The CDR3 covers 15 residues. V gave up 8 bases and J gave up 1 base; unmatched junction bases: 10. Germline V gene lookup returns CDR1 LNHDA and CDR2 SQIVND (reference sequence). This CDR3 reads CASARVRGESYEQYF. The CDR3 DNA is TGTGCCAGTGCCAGGGTGCGGGGGGAATCCTACGAGCAGTACTTC. The whole variable domain, filled in from reference TRBV19 and TRBJ2-7, reads DGGITQSPKYLFRKEGQNVTLSCEQNLNHDAMYWYRQDPGQGLRLIYYSQIVNDFQKGDIAEGYSVSREKKESFPLTVTSAQKNPTAFYLCASARVRGESYEQYFGPGTRLTVT.

This chain joins TRBV28 and TRBJ1-1, with a possible D match to TRBD1 (5 bases). The CDR3 covers 16 residues. Germline loops: CDR1 MDHEN, CDR2 SYDVKM. V lost 1 base, J lost 2 bases, and 14 bases lay in between. CDR3 bases: TGTGCCAGCAGTTTATCCATCATGACAGAAAACACTGAAGCTTTCTTT. It encodes CASSLSIMTENTEAFF.

This clone has ten or more counts. The J gene is TRBJ1-1, the V gene TRBV19; 10 bases agree with TRBD1. CDR3 length: 14 amino acids. Germline CDR1 LNHDA, CDR2 SQIVND (reference sequence). Losses at the gene ends were 5 bases for V and 3 bases for J; bases not matched to a gene: 3. The chain's CDR3 is CASSVTGGYTEAFF. The DNA for the CDR3 is TGTGCCAGTAGTGTGACAGGGGGCTACACTGAAGCTTTCTTT.

This rearrangement joins TRBV10-3 to TRBJ2-3; 11 nucleotides match TRBD1. V shed 2 bases and J 4 bases; nucleotides not matched to a gene: 5. CDR1 and CDR2 from the germline V gene are ENHRY and SYGVKD. The CDR3 covers 16 residues. DNA for the CDR3: TGTGCCATCAGTGAGAGGGGACAGGGGGACGCAGATACGCAGTATTTT. This encodes CAISERGQGDADTQYF.

The V gene is TRBV6-8, the J gene TRBJ2-3; D is perhaps TRBD2 (6 bases). CDR3 length: 21 residues. CDR1 MNHGY and CDR2 SAAAGT come from the germline V gene. Trimming took off 2 bases at V and 1 base at J, with 28 bases between the two ends. CDR3 nucleotides: TGTGCCAGCAGTTACCCCCCCCTGATTGTAACTAGCTGGGATGGCACAGATACGCAGTATTTT. Amino acid sequence: CASSYPPLIVTSWDGTDTQYF.

As for this clone: Additional DNA sequences in this sample encode the identical CDR3. This rearrangement joins TRBV7-2 to TRBJ1-5; D unresolved. With 2 bases removed from V and 2 bases from J, the gap between germline ends came to 10 bases. The CDR3 extends over 15 amino acids. Germline CDR1 and CDR2: SGHTA and FQGNSA. The CDR3 sequence: CASSLTRVGNQPQHF. CDR3 DNA sequence: TGTGCCAGCAGCTTAACGAGGGTAGGCAATCAGCCCCAGCATTTT.

The chain joins TRBV7-2 to TRBJ2-1, with 9 bases lining up with TRBD2. J was trimmed by 9 bases and V by 3 bases; bases with no gene match: 21. This CDR3 has 19 amino acids. The germline CDR1 and CDR2 sequences are SGHTA and FQGNSA. The DNA for the CDR3 is TGTGCCAGCAGCTTGCGGAGCGAAGGAGGCGGGAGGGGTTGGTTTGAGCAGTTCTTC. Amino acids: CASSLRSEGGGRGWFEQFF.

The chain links TRBV5-5 to TRBJ2-7, with TRBD1 identical over 8 bases. The length of the CDR3 is 15 residues. Unmatched junction bases numbered 5, after V lost 0 bases and J lost 3 bases. The germline V gene has CDR1 SGHKS and CDR2 YYEKEE (reference sequence). Here the CDR3 DNA reads TGTGCCAGCAGCTTGGAACAGGGGGTTTTCTACGAGCAGTACTTC. As protein: CASSLEQGVFYEQYF.

The chain has TRBV4-3 and TRBJ1-6; D remains unclear. From germline, CDR1 is LGHNA and CDR2 YSLEER. The CDR3 has 14 residues. V shed 1 base and J shed 9 bases, with 10 bases lying between them. The DNA for the CDR3 is TGCGCCAGCAGCCAAGTTGACGAGCGTTCACCCCTCCACTTT. Translated: CASSQVDERSPLHF.

V usage is TRBV9 and J usage is TRBJ1-1, with a tentative D call TRBD1 (6 bases). The germline V and J ends were trimmed by 4 bases and 5 bases, with 15 bases remaining between them. The CDR3 has 14 amino acids. Germline V CDR1 and CDR2: SGDLS, YYNGEE. The CDR3 DNA is TGTGCCAGCAGCACACAGGGTTTGGGGACTGAAGCTTTCTTT. As protein: CASSTQGLGTEAFF.

The chain links TRBV5-1 to TRBJ2-5; TRBD2 is a possible D gene (6 bases). The CDR3 runs to 14 residues. The germline V and J ends were trimmed by 1 base and 5 bases, with 12 bases remaining between them. Looked up from germline, CDR1 is SGHRS and CDR2 is YFSETQ. CDR3 region: CASSLLEGTETQYF. The DNA for the CDR3 is TGCGCCAGCAGCTTGTTGGAGGGTACGGAGACCCAGTACTTC.

The chain combines TRBV7-9 with TRBJ2-7, with 15 positions matching TRBD2. CDR1 is SEHNR, CDR2 FQNEAQ, per germline (reference sequence). This CDR3 comprises 19 residues. J lost 5 bases, V lost 2 bases, and 13 bases had no gene match. Here the CDR3 reads CASSLISWTSGRALDEQYF. Written as DNA, the CDR3 is TGTGCCAGCAGCTTAATTTCGTGGACTAGCGGGAGGGCCCTCGACGAGCAGTACTTC. The entire variable domain, with the rest obtained from reference TRBV7-9 and TRBJ2-7, is as follows: DTGVSQNPRHKITKRGQNVTFRCDPISEHNRLYWYRQTLGQGPEFLTYFQNEAQLEKSRLLSDRFSAERPKGSFSTLEIQRTEQGDSAMYLCASSLISWTSGRALDEQYFGPGTRLTVT.

The genes are TRBV4-3 and TRBJ2-6, with 7 bases identical to TRBD1. The CDR3 consists of 16 residues. Germline V gene data show CDR1 as LGHNA and CDR2 as YSLEER. V shed 4 bases, J shed 0 bases, and the junction held 3 bases outside the gene matches. CDR3 nucleotide sequence: TGCGCCAGCAGCCGAACAGGGGTCTCTGGGGCCAACGTCCTGACTTTC. Translating it yields CASSRTGVSGANVLTF.